A single TCR beta chain is shown here with its context. Its antigen is not identified. The data belong to a study of beta chain features in type 1 diabetes. Expressed TCRB transcripts were sequenced because the entire RNA isolate underwent reverse transcription. The method was immunoSEQ multiplex PCR; TCRdb's version includes in-frame clones alone and lacks a portion of them. Counted here are roughly 300,000 clones, roughly 9% occurring once; the ten biggest clones make up less than 1.2%. The CDR3 runs 14 residues. With 4 bases removed from V and 7 bases from J, the gap between germline ends came to 14 bases. Germline V gene sequence: CDR1 LGHNA, CDR2 YSLEER. Overall study findings and caveats: For Type 1 diabetes patients, all four CD4+ subsets carried TCRB CDR3s that were moderately but significantly shorter. Any HLA effect on TCRB rearrangement was left unresolved by small sub-analyses.

The chain combines TRBV4-3 with TRBJ2-1, with D uncertain. Sequenced: central memory CD4+ T cells from blood. The TCR comes from a man between 25 and 39 years old with type 1 diabetes. In nucleotides, the CDR3 is TGCGCCAGCAGCCGATCCGACTGGGGAAATGAGCAGTTCTTC. Translating gives CASSRSDWGNEQFF.